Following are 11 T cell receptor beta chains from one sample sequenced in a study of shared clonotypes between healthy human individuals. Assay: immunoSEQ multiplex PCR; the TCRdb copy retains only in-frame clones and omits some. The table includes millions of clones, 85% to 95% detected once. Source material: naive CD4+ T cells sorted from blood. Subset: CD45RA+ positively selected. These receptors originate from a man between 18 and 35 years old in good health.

This chain's CDR3 is CSVVVPGRNTEAFF. The DNA for the CDR3 is TGCAGCGTCGTTGTACCCGGGAGGAACACTGAAGCTTTCTTT. This chain connects TRBV29-1 to TRBJ1-1; no reliable D call. Germline V lookup: CDR1 SQVTM, CDR2 ANQGSEA. CDR3 length equals 14 residues. V lost 6 bases and J lost 1, with 15 bases in between.

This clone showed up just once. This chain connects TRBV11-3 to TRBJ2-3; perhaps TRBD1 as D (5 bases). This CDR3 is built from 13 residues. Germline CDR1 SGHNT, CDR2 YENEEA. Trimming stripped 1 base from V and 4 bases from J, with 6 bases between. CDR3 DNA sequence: TGTGCCAGCAGCTTAGGACAGCCAGATACGCAGTATTTT. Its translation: CASSLGQPDTQYF.

CDR3 sequence reads: CASWYRGRGYTF. The DNA of the CDR3 is TGTGCCAGCTGGTATCGGGGTAGGGGCTACACCTTC. The chain has TRBV27 and TRBJ1-2; no firm D call. Trimming pared 8 bases from V and 8 bases from J, leaving 15 bases between. CDR1 is MNHEY and CDR2 is SMNVEV in the germline V gene (reference sequence). CDR3 length equals 12 residues.

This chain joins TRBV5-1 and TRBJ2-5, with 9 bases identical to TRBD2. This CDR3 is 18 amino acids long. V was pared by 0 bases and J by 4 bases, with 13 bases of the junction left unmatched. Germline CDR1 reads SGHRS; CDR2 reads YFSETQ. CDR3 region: CASSLALASGNLVETQYF. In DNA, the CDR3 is TGCGCCAGCAGCTTGGCCCTGGCTAGCGGGAATCTGGTAGAGACCCAGTACTTC.

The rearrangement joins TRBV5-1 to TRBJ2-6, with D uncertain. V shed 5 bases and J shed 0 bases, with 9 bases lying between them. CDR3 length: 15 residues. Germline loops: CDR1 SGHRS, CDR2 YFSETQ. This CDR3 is CASSYGGSGANVLTF. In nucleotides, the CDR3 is TGCGCCAGCAGTTACGGCGGCTCTGGGGCCAACGTCCTGACTTTC.

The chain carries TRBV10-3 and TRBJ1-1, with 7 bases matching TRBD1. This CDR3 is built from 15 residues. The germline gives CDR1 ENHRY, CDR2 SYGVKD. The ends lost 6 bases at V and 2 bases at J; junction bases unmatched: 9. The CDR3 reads CAIRQDRVGNTEAFF. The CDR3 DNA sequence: TGTGCCATCAGACAAGACAGGGTCGGCAACACTGAAGCTTTCTTT.

The CDR3 is CASSFKSNQPQHF. The CDR3 coding sequence is TGTGCCAGCAGTTTTAAAAGCAATCAGCCCCAGCATTTT. The V gene is TRBV6-5, the J gene TRBJ1-5; D call uncertain. Between the trimmed V and J ends, which lost 4 bases and 1 base, there was a span of 5 bases. CDR1 is MNHEY, CDR2 SVGAGI, per germline. The CDR3 covers 13 residues.

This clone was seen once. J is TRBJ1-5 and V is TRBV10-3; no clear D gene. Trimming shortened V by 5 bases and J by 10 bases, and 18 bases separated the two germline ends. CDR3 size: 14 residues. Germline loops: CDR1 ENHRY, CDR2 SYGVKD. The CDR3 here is CAISPAAGQEPQHF. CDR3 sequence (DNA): TGTGCCATCAGTCCCGCAGCAGGCCAGGAACCCCAGCATTTT.

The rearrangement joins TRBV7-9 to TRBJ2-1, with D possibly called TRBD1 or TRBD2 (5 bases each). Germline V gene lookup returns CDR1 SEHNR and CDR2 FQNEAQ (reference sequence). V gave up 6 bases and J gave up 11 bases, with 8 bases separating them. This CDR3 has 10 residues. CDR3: CASSLGQQFF. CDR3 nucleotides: TGTGCCAGCAGTTTGGGACAGCAGTTCTTC.

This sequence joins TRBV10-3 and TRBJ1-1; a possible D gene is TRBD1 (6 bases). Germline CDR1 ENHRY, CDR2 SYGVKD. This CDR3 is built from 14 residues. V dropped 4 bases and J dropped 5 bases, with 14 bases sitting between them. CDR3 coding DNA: TGTGCCATCAGTGTGGGCCAGGGGATGACTGAAGCTTTCTTT. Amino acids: CAISVGQGMTEAFF.

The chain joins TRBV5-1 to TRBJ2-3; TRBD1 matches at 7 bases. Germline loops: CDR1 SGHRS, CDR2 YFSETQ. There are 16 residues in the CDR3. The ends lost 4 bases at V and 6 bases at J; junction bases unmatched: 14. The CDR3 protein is CASSPYEDRESDTQYF. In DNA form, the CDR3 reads TGCGCCAGCAGCCCATACGAAGACAGGGAAAGCGATACGCAGTATTTT.